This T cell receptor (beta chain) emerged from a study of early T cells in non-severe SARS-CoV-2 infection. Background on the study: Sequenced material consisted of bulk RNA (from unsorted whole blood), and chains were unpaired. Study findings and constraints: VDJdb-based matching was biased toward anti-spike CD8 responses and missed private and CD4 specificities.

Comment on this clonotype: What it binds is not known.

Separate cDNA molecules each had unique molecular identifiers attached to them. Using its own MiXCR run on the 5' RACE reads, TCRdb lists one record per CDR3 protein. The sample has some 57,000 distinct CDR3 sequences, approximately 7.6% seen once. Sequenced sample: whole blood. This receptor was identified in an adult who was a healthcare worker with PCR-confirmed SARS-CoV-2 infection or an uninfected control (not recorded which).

The CDR3 DNA reads TGTGCTAGTGGTTTGACCCGTCACAAAACCGAATACTACGAGCAGTACTTC. Protein: CASGLTRHKTEYYEQYF. The V call is TRBV12-5, the J call TRBJ2-7; no definite D call. Germline CDR1 LGHNT, CDR2 FRNRAP. V gave up 2 bases and J gave up 3 bases, with 20 bases separating them. This CDR3 is 17 amino acids long.